A selection of T cell receptor beta chains follows, all from one sample in a study of T cells in localized non-small cell lung cancer. Data came from immunoSEQ multiplex PCR; TCRdb stores just in-frame clones and leaves some out. The sample holds about 82,000 clones, over 60% seen once. The material was PBMCs, obtained before any cancer treatment. The receptor set was obtained from a man between 40 and 70 years old with stage II squamous cell lung carcinoma. Both conserved end residues are part of each CDR3. The order of the fields is clone size, V gene, J gene, D gene, CDR3 protein, CDR3 DNA. The D gene is left open where the match is weak. Size is omitted from some rows. Given values are once, few, many or a class for expanded clones.

size: -; V: TRBV5-4; J: TRBJ2-7; D: TRBD1; CDR3: CASSLAGTGTPRQYF; DNA: TGTGCCAGCAGCTTAGCCGGGACAGGAACGCCAAGGCAGTACTTC
size: -; V: TRBV29-1; J: TRBJ2-7; D: TRBD1; CDR3: CSARTGGEQYF; DNA: TGCAGCGCCAGGACAGGGGGCGAGCAGTACTTC
size: -; V: TRBV6-5; J: TRBJ1-1; D: -; CDR3: CASSYRRAASSAFF; DNA: TGTGCCAGCAGTTACCGCAGGGCCGCGTCCTCAGCTTTCTTT
size: -; V: TRBV30; J: TRBJ2-3; D: TRBD1; CDR3: CAVNRGPGDTQYF; DNA: TGTGCCGTTAACAGGGGGCCTGGAGATACGCAGTATTTT
size: few; V: TRBV6-6; J: TRBJ2-4; D: TRBD2; CDR3: CASSSAGGLAKNIQYF; DNA: TGTGCCAGCAGTTCCGCGGGGGGCCTAGCCAAAAACATTCAGTACTTC
size: -; V: TRBV28; J: TRBJ1-3; D: -; CDR3: CASSLDIISGNTIYF; DNA: TGTGCCAGCAGTTTAGACATTATCTCTGGAAACACCATATATTTT
size: -; V: TRBV27; J: TRBJ2-7; D: -; CDR3: CASRRTNSYEQYF; DNA: TGTGCCAGCAGAAGGACTAACTCCTACGAGCAGTACTTC
size: -; V: TRBV4-1; J: TRBJ2-1; D: TRBD2; CDR3: CASSPYPTGTSYNEQFF; DNA: TGCGCCAGCAGCCCCTACCCAACCGGGACTAGCTACAATGAGCAGTTCTTC
size: -; V: TRBV19; J: TRBJ1-2; D: -; CDR3: CASTSWTNYGYTF; DNA: TGTGCCAGTACCTCTTGGACTAACTATGGCTACACCTTC
size: -; V: TRBV2; J: TRBJ2-1; D: -; CDR3: CASGRGANNEQFF; DNA: TGTGCCAGCGGCAGAGGGGCCAACAATGAGCAGTTCTTC
size: -; V: TRBV4-2; J: TRBJ2-3; D: TRBD2; CDR3: CASSQAPTSGSVSTDTQYF; DNA: TGTGCCAGCAGCCAAGCACCGACTAGCGGATCCGTTAGCACAGATACGCAGTATTTT
size: -; V: TRBV30; J: TRBJ1-5; D: -; CDR3: CAWSVTGQPQHF; DNA: TGTGCCTGGAGTGTCACGGGACAGCCCCAGCATTTT
size: -; V: TRBV5-1; J: TRBJ1-2; D: -; CDR3: CASRSNPGSNYGYTF; DNA: TGCGCCAGCAGATCGAATCCAGGCTCAAACTATGGCTACACCTTC
size: -; V: TRBV9; J: TRBJ2-2; D: -; CDR3: CASSVGRAYATGELFF; DNA: TGTGCCAGCAGCGTAGGCCGGGCCTATGCCACCGGGGAGCTGTTTTTT
size: -; V: TRBV27; J: TRBJ2-3; D: TRBD1; CDR3: CASSPRQGARTDTQYF; DNA: TGTGCCAGCAGCCCTAGGCAGGGGGCGCGCACAGATACGCAGTATTTT
size: -; V: TRBV28; J: TRBJ2-7; D: -; CDR3: CASRGLYEQYF; DNA: TGTGCCAGCAGGGGACTCTACGAGCAGTACTTC
size: -; V: TRBV5-4; J: TRBJ2-5; D: TRBD2; CDR3: CASRPGLAGGPYQETQYF; DNA: TGTGCCAGCAGACCCGGACTAGCGGGAGGGCCGTACCAAGAGACCCAGTACTTC
size: medium-sized; V: TRBV4-3; J: TRBJ1-6; D: -; CDR3: CASSQDIGEWGNSPLHF; DNA: TGCGCCAGCAGCCAAGATATTGGGGAATGGGGTAATTCACCCCTCCACTTT
size: -; V: TRBV7-6; J: TRBJ1-4; D: -; CDR3: CASTGTLKINEKLFF; DNA: TGTGCCAGCACCGGGACCTTAAAAATCAATGAAAAACTGTTTTTT
size: -; V: TRBV27; J: TRBJ2-1; D: -; CDR3: CASSLSGRAYNEQFF; DNA: TGTGCCAGCAGTTTATCAGGCAGGGCCTACAATGAGCAGTTCTTC
size: few; V: TRBV7-2; J: TRBJ2-5; D: -; CDR3: CASSLAAKETQYF; DNA: TGTGCCAGCAGCTTAGCGGCTAAAGAGACCCAGTACTTC
size: -; V: TRBV6-1; J: TRBJ1-6; D: -; CDR3: CASRTSTSPLHF; DNA: TGTGCCAGCAGGACAAGTACTTCACCCCTCCACTTT
size: -; V: TRBV30; J: TRBJ1-2; D: TRBD1; CDR3: CASRRAGGNYGYTF; DNA: TGTGCCTCCCGGCGAGCAGGGGGAAACTATGGCTACACCTTC
size: -; V: TRBV7-2; J: TRBJ2-7; D: -; CDR3: CASSLGGRGLGEQYF; DNA: TGTGCCAGCAGCTTAGGGGGCAGAGGCTTGGGCGAGCAGTACTTC
size: -; V: TRBV6-1; J: TRBJ1-5; D: -; CDR3: CASTPLGYSNQPQHF; DNA: TGTGCCAGCACACCCCTCGGGTATAGCAATCAGCCCCAGCATTTT
size: -; V: TRBV7-9; J: TRBJ2-1; D: -; CDR3: CASSLIPSEYEQFF; DNA: TGTGCCAGCAGCTTAATCCCTAGCGAGTATGAGCAGTTCTTC
size: -; V: TRBV7-2; J: TRBJ1-2; D: -; CDR3: CASSRIWKYGYTF; DNA: TGTGCCAGCTCGCGCATATGGAAGTATGGCTACACCTTC
size: -; V: TRBV5-1; J: TRBJ1-1; D: -; CDR3: CASSSLDGGGTFF; DNA: TGCGCCAGCAGCTCCCTGGATGGGGGTGGTACTTTCTTT
size: -; V: TRBV7-2; J: TRBJ1-2; D: -; CDR3: CASSLVTHGGGEDGYTF; DNA: TGTGCCAGCAGCTTAGTCACCCACGGGGGAGGGGAGGATGGCTACACCTTC
size: -; V: TRBV7-8; J: TRBJ2-1; D: TRBD2; CDR3: CASSSGTNEQFF; DNA: TGTGCCAGCAGCAGCGGGACGAATGAGCAGTTCTTC
size: once; V: TRBV28; J: TRBJ2-3; D: -; CDR3: CASSLAASKDTQYF; DNA: TGTGCCAGCAGTTTGGCGGCTAGCAAGGATACGCAGTATTTT